One and the same sample provided the 2 T cell receptor beta chains below, sequenced in a study of OX40 agonist ivuxolimab in advanced cancers. Assay: immunoSEQ multiplex PCR; the TCRdb copy retains only in-frame clones and omits some. The sample has tens of thousands of clones; 70% to 90% are singletons. The sample was CD4+ or CD8+ T cells sorted from blood, taken in a trial of the OX40 agonist ivuxolimab. These receptors came from an adult with an advanced solid tumor such as melanoma, head and neck, liver or kidney cancer.

The gene calls are TRBV7-2 and TRBJ1-2, with D perhaps TRBD1 (6 bases). Per the germline V gene, CDR1 is SGHTA and CDR2 is FQGNSA. The CDR3 sequence is 16 residues long. The germline V and J ends were trimmed by 5 bases and 1 base, with 17 bases remaining between them. This CDR3 is CASSGNGGANNYGYTF. The CDR3 nucleotides are TGTGCCAGCAGCGGCAACGGGGGGGCTAATAACTATGGCTACACCTTC. The full variable domain, completed using reference TRBV7-2 and TRBJ1-2, is GAGVSQSPSNKVTEKGKDVELRCDPISGHTALYWYRQSLGQGLEFLIYFQGNSAPDKSGLPSDRFSAERTGGSVSTLTIQRTQQEDSAVYLCASSGNGGANNYGYTFGSGTRLTVV.

This chain links TRBV7-3 with TRBJ2-1, with TRBD2 matching 10 bases. The CDR3 contains 15 residues. Trimming cost V 4 bases and J 4 bases; bases outside gene matches: 4. The germline V gene has CDR1 SGHTA and CDR2 FQGTGA. The CDR3 sequence is CASSSGTSEYNEQFF. Written as DNA, the CDR3 is TGTGCCAGCAGCTCAGGGACTAGCGAGTACAATGAGCAGTTCTTC.